One and the same sample provided the 30 T cell receptor beta chains below, sequenced in a study of blood T cell repertoires in COVID-19. Produced via immunoSEQ multiplex PCR; TCRdb's table is partial and in-frame only. The repertoire holds roughly 100,000 clones, with about 90% as singletons. Sequenced sample: peripheral blood. These receptors originate from a woman between 55 and 75 years old with acute or convalescent COVID-19.

CDR3 region: CASSQENTGFNGYTF. The CDR3 coding sequence is TGTGCCAGCAGCCAAGAAAATACAGGGTTTAATGGCTACACCTTC. The genes are TRBV4-2 and TRBJ1-2; D is perhaps TRBD1 (6 bases). This CDR3 spans 15 amino acids. Germline-derived CDR1 and CDR2 are LGHNA and YNFKEQ. V lost 0 bases and J lost 6, with 14 bases in between.

This clone has only one observation. This CDR3 is CASSYLDSGDTEAFF. The DNA of the CDR3 is TGTGCCAGCTCCTACCTGGACTCCGGGGACACTGAAGCTTTCTTT. The chain is built from TRBV18 and TRBJ1-1; D is ambiguous. The CDR3 spans 15 residues. V lost 6 bases and J lost 3, with 17 bases in between. CDR1 is KGHSH and CDR2 is LQKENI in the germline V gene.

The chain combines TRBV5-1 with TRBJ2-7, with 8 positions matching TRBD1. CDR1 SGHRS and CDR2 YFSETQ come from the germline V gene. The junction had 1 base not matched to a gene; V was cut back by 0 bases and J by 2 bases. The CDR3 runs to 14 residues. The DNA of the CDR3 is TGCGCCAGCAGCTTGGCCAGGGGGCCCTACGAGCAGTACTTC. Translated, it gives CASSLARGPYEQYF.

The sample holds a few counts of this clone. The chain is built from TRBV12-3 or TRBV12-4 and TRBJ2-1, with TRBD1 identical over 9 bases. The CDR3 is 13 amino acids. J lost 10 bases, V lost 1 base, and 2 bases had no gene match. CDR3: CASSLEGQGEQFF. As DNA, the CDR3 is TGTGCCAGCAGTTTAGAGGGACAGGGCGAGCAGTTCTTC.

This clone was seen a single time. V usage is TRBV6-5 and J usage is TRBJ1-6, with 7 bases that match TRBD1. The CDR3 runs 16 residues. V was clipped by 0 bases and J by 7 bases; unmatched bases: 6. Germline V gene data show CDR1 as MNHEY and CDR2 as SVGAGI. The CDR3 is CASSYSNRGDNSPLHF. Written as DNA, the CDR3 is TGTGCCAGCAGTTACTCTAACAGGGGAGACAATTCACCCCTCCACTTT.

This chain connects TRBV29-1 to TRBJ1-5; 10 positions match TRBD1. This CDR3 spans 12 amino acids. CDR1 is SQVTM and CDR2 is ANQGSEA in the germline V gene. The J segment lost 8 bases and the V segment lost 6 bases, leaving 4 bases of the junction unmatched. In DNA, the CDR3 is TGCAGCGTCGGGGACAGGGGCGAGCCCCAGCATTTT. This encodes CSVGDRGEPQHF. Variable domain in full (rest from reference TRBV29-1 and TRBJ1-5): SAVISQKPSRDICQRGTSLTIQCQVDSQVTMMFWYRQQPGQSLTLIATANQGSEATYESGFVIDKFPISRPNLTFSTLTVSNMSPEDSSIYLCSVGDRGEPQHFGDGTRLSIL.

The rearrangement links TRBV6-5 to TRBJ1-2, with 8 positions matching TRBD1. Per the germline V gene, CDR1 is MNHEY and CDR2 is SVGAGI. The ends lost 0 bases at V and 5 bases at J; junction bases unmatched: 5. The CDR3 totals 15 residues. CDR3 amino acids: CASSYSRDRSYGYTF. CDR3 bases: TGTGCCAGCAGTTACTCTCGGGACAGGAGTTATGGCTACACCTTC.

The J gene is TRBJ2-1, the V gene TRBV10-3; 16 bases match TRBD2. The germline V gene has CDR1 ENHRY and CDR2 SYGVKD. The CDR3 spans 14 residues. V lost 10 bases to trimming and J lost 7 bases; unmatched junction nucleotides: 4. The CDR3 reads CATKGLAGGNEQFF. The CDR3 nucleotides read TGTGCCACAAAGGGACTAGCGGGAGGGAATGAGCAGTTCTTC.

The chain links TRBV2 to TRBJ1-4; 7 bases align to TRBD1. Trimming cost V 1 base and J 10 bases; bases outside gene matches: 6. Germline values: CDR1 SNHLY, CDR2 FYNNEI. This CDR3 is built from 14 residues. The CDR3 sequence: CASSEGQGRGKLFF. The CDR3 coding sequence is TGTGCCAGCAGTGAAGGACAGGGTAGGGGAAAACTGTTTTTT.

The J gene is TRBJ1-1, the V gene TRBV6-6; 9 positions agree with TRBD1. J was trimmed by 4 bases and V by 5 bases; bases with no gene match: 8. The germline CDR1 and CDR2 sequences are MNHNY and SVGAGI (reference sequence). The CDR3 covers 15 residues. The CDR3 DNA is TGTGCCAGCAGTATACCCGGACAGGGGAGCACTGAAGCTTTCTTT. It encodes CASSIPGQGSTEAFF.

This CDR3 reads CATSSRTGANEKLFF. The CDR3 coding sequence is TGTGCCACCAGCAGTCGGACAGGGGCTAATGAAAAACTGTTTTTT. This chain joins TRBV15 and TRBJ1-4, with 9 bases fitting TRBD1. After removal of 3 bases from V and 3 bases from J, the junction contained 2 bases not matched to a gene. CDR1 and CDR2 from the germline V gene are LNHNV and YYDKDF (reference sequence). This CDR3 has 15 residues.

The chain couples TRBV30 to TRBJ2-7; TRBD1 matches 9 bases. The CDR3 is 15 residues long. Unmatched junction bases numbered 8, after V lost 3 bases and J lost 2 bases. From germline, CDR1 is GTSNPN and CDR2 SVGIG (reference sequence). This chain's CDR3 is CAWRTWGTGTYEQYF. The CDR3 DNA sequence: TGTGCCTGGAGGACGTGGGGGACAGGGACCTACGAGCAGTACTTC.

This chain joins TRBV19 and TRBJ2-1; 12 nucleotides agree with TRBD2. Trimming cost V 5 bases and J 7 bases; bases outside gene matches: 9. This CDR3 region has 16 residues. Germline CDR1 and CDR2: LNHDA and SQIVND (reference sequence). The CDR3 nucleotides read TGTGCCAGTAGTTCATGGACTAGCGGGATTAAAAATGAGCAGTTCTTC. Residues: CASSSWTSGIKNEQFF.

The V and J genes are TRBV11-2 and TRBJ2-4, with D tentatively TRBD2 (6 bases). CDR3 length: 14 amino acids. V was cut by 2 bases and J by 8 bases, with 13 bases left in between. The germline gives CDR1 SGHAT, CDR2 FQNNGV. The CDR3 DNA reads TGTGCCAGCAGCTTATCCAATAGCGGACACATTCAGTACTTC. It is translated as CASSLSNSGHIQYF.

This sequence joins TRBV28 and TRBJ1-1, with 11 bases aligning to TRBD1. This CDR3 has 15 residues. The germline V gene encodes CDR1 MDHEN and CDR2 SYDVKM. Trimming cost V 4 bases and J 6 bases; bases outside gene matches: 7. Written as DNA, the CDR3 is TGTGCCAGCAGTTCATGGACAGGGGGCAACGCTGAAGCTTTCTTT. Its protein is CASSSWTGGNAEAFF.

The J gene is TRBJ1-2, the V gene TRBV5-1; perhaps TRBD1 as D (5 bases). Germline V gene sequence: CDR1 SGHRS, CDR2 YFSETQ. The CDR3 consists of 17 residues. Trimming removed 0 bases at V and 4 bases at J, with 19 bases between. CDR3 coding DNA: TGCGCCAGCAGCTTGGCCGGGACTGCCGGTAGTGGCTATGGCTACACCTTC. Residues: CASSLAGTAGSGYGYTF.

This clone turned up a few times. V and J are TRBV11-2 and TRBJ2-3; D not certain. Trimming removed 5 bases at V and 0 bases at J, with 15 bases between. Germline CDR1 reads SGHAT; CDR2 reads FQNNGV. There are 16 residues in the CDR3. In DNA, the CDR3 is TGTGCCAGCAGCCAAACCCAGAGGTTAAGCACAGATACGCAGTATTTT. It specifies CASSQTQRLSTDTQYF.

This chain joins TRBV3-1 (or the pseudogene TRBV3-2) and TRBJ1-5, with 11 positions matching TRBD1. The CDR3 spans 16 residues. Germline V gene sequence: CDR1 LGHDT, CDR2 YNNKEL (reference sequence). V lost 1 base to trimming and J lost 7 bases; unmatched junction nucleotides: 6. CDR3 nucleotides: TGTGCCAGCAGCCAAGCCGGGACAGGGGGTACACAGCCCCAGCATTTT. It specifies CASSQAGTGGTQPQHF.

This clone was observed once. The chain employs TRBV7-8 and TRBJ1-6; TRBD1 matches at 7 bases. There are 20 residues in the CDR3. The V gene end was trimmed by 5 bases and the J gene end by 0 bases; junction bases not matched to a gene: 16. Germline V lookup: CDR1 SGHVS, CDR2 FQNEAQ. CDR3 DNA sequence: TGTGCCAGCAGCCTCACCTCAGGGGGTGGTATTAGCTCCTATAATTCACCCCTCCACTTT. Translation: CASSLTSGGGISSYNSPLHF.

The rearrangement links TRBV7-9 to TRBJ2-1; D possibly corresponds to TRBD2 (5 bases). The V end was cut by 8 bases, the J end by 6 bases, with 20 bases between. From germline, CDR1 is SEHNR and CDR2 FQNEAQ (reference sequence). The CDR3 is 15 residues long. CDR3 DNA sequence: TGTGCCAGCTTCTTCCCTGGAGGAGGAACCAATGAGCAGTTCTTC. Amino acids: CASFFPGGGTNEQFF.

The genes are TRBV7-6 and TRBJ2-1; 8 positions agree with TRBD1. There are 17 residues in the CDR3. The J segment lost 2 bases and the V segment lost 6 bases, leaving 12 bases of the junction unmatched. Germline V CDR1 and CDR2: SGHVS, FNYEAQ. CDR3 sequence reads: CASSYTPGQDPYNEQFF. The CDR3 nucleotides are TGTGCCAGCAGTTATACCCCGGGACAGGACCCCTACAATGAGCAGTTCTTC. The variable domain in full, completed from reference TRBV7-6 and TRBJ2-1, reads GAGVSQSPRYKVTKRGQDVALRCDPISGHVSLYWYRQALGQGPEFLTYFNYEAQQDKSGLPNDRFSAERPEGSISTLTIQRTEQRDSAMYRCASSYTPGQDPYNEQFFGPGTRLTVL.

This sequence joins TRBV5-4 and TRBJ2-7, with D possibly matching TRBD2 (5 bases). Trimming took 2 bases from V and 0 from J, leaving 15 bases between them. Germline V CDR1 and CDR2: SGHNT, YYREEE (reference sequence). The CDR3 has 16 amino acids. CDR3 nucleotide sequence: TGTGCCAGCAGCTTAAACGGTGCGGGTTCCTCCTACGAGCAGTACTTC. Translation gives CASSLNGAGSSYEQYF.

The rearrangement uses TRBV24-1 and TRBJ2-3; D not certain. This CDR3 contains 13 residues. V lost 4 bases to trimming and J lost 2 bases, with 6 bases between them. The germline CDR1 and CDR2 sequences are KGHDR and SFDVKD. For the CDR3, the DNA is TGTGCCACCAGTGACCCCATCACAGATACGCAGTATTTT. Translated, it gives CATSDPITDTQYF.

The chain couples TRBV29-1 to TRBJ1-2; D is undetermined. CDR3 length equals 13 residues. Germline CDR1 SQVTM, CDR2 ANQGSEA. V dropped 3 bases and J dropped 4 bases, with 12 bases sitting between them. The CDR3 DNA reads TGCAGCGTTGAGGAGGCAGGCATCTATGGCTACACCTTC. Translation gives CSVEEAGIYGYTF.

This clone was counted a single time. The identical CDR3 is also encoded by other nucleotide sequences in the sample. V usage is TRBV5-1 and J usage is TRBJ2-1, with D possibly matching TRBD2 (6 bases). CDR1 and CDR2 (germline): SGHRS, YFSETQ. With 0 bases removed from V and 7 bases from J, the gap between germline ends came to 8 bases. CDR3 length: 13 residues. The CDR3 region has the DNA TGCGCCAGCAGCTTGGCGGGAGTAAATGAGCAGTTCTTC. Protein: CASSLAGVNEQFF.

The rearrangement joins TRBV29-1 to TRBJ2-3; TRBD2 matches 7 bases. In germline, CDR1 is SQVTM, CDR2 ANQGSEA. The ends lost 6 bases at V and 6 bases at J; junction bases unmatched: 12. The CDR3 consists of 14 residues. This CDR3 reads CSVPWGAGWDTQYF. For the CDR3, the DNA is TGCAGCGTGCCCTGGGGAGCGGGGTGGGATACGCAGTATTTT.

The chain is built from TRBV5-1 and TRBJ2-1; 10 bases line up with TRBD2. From germline, CDR1 is SGHRS and CDR2 YFSETQ. The CDR3 runs 17 residues. Germline trimming cut 3 bases from V and 3 bases from J; bases unmatched to any gene: 9. The DNA of the CDR3 is TGCGCCAGCAGCTCCTCTAGCGGGAGAGCCGGCTACAATGAGCAGTTCTTC. It specifies CASSSSSGRAGYNEQFF.

The chain uses TRBV12-3 or TRBV12-4 and TRBJ1-2; D is possibly TRBD1 (6 bases). The CDR3 consists of 13 residues. The V gene lost 4 bases and the J gene lost 3 bases, with 9 bases spanning the gap. CDR3 nucleotide sequence: TGTGCCAGCAGTTACAGGGTTGACTATGGCTACACCTTC. Encoded protein: CASSYRVDYGYTF.

This clone was detected only once. The chain links TRBV20-1 to TRBJ1-2, with 9 bases aligning to TRBD1. CDR1 DFQATT and CDR2 SNEGSKA come from the germline V gene (reference sequence). The CDR3 covers 16 residues. Trimming cost V 3 bases and J 5 bases; bases outside gene matches: 13. CDR3 bases: TGCAGTGCTAGTATAAAAGGGGGACAGGGCCTATATGGCTACACCTTC. It translates to CSASIKGGQGLYGYTF.

The V and J genes are TRBV27 and TRBJ1-1; TRBD1 matches 7 bases. V dropped 5 bases and J dropped 0; count of bases not matched to a gene: 9. Germline assignment: CDR1 MNHEY and CDR2 SMNVEV (reference sequence). The CDR3 consists of 16 residues. The CDR3 bases are TGTGCCAGCAGTCTGCGGACAGGACGCATGAACACTGAAGCTTTCTTT. Translation gives CASSLRTGRMNTEAFF.